Below are 29 T cell receptor beta chains sequenced from a single sample in a study of OX40 agonist ivuxolimab in advanced cancers. Sequencing used immunoSEQ multiplex PCR; TCRdb keeps in-frame clones, though not all of them. The data show over 60,000 clones, around nine tenths seen once. The source material was CD4+ or CD8+ T cells sorted from blood, sampled in a trial of the OX40 agonist ivuxolimab. The receptors here all came from an adult with an advanced solid tumor such as melanoma, head and neck, liver or kidney cancer.

This clone was seen a single time. This sequence joins TRBV18 and TRBJ1-2; TRBD1 is a possible D gene (6 bases). CDR1 and CDR2 (germline): KGHSH, LQKENI. CDR3 length: 14 amino acids. With 3 bases removed from V and 4 bases from J, the gap between germline ends came to 12 bases. CDR3 residues: CASSPGDRTYGYTF. CDR3 bases: TGTGCCAGCTCACCGGGAGACAGGACCTATGGCTACACCTTC.

The chain joins TRBV5-5 to TRBJ1-4, with D uncertain. V was trimmed by 4 bases and J by 8 bases, leaving 15 bases between them. Germline V gene sequence: CDR1 SGHKS, CDR2 YYEKEE (reference sequence). The CDR3 is made up of 14 amino acids. This CDR3 is CASSLLGVGEKLFF. CDR3 coding DNA: TGTGCCAGCAGCCTACTTGGGGTTGGGGAAAAACTGTTTTTT.

The chain couples TRBV7-9 to TRBJ2-1, with 7 bases matching TRBD1. V lost 2 bases to trimming and J lost 0 bases; unmatched junction nucleotides: 1. The germline V gene has CDR1 SEHNR and CDR2 FQNEAQ (reference sequence). This CDR3 is 15 amino acids long. CDR3 sequence: CASSLRQGSYNEQFF. The DNA for the CDR3 is TGTGCCAGCAGCTTACGACAGGGCTCCTACAATGAGCAGTTCTTC.

This rearrangement joins TRBV30 to TRBJ2-1, with 7 positions matching TRBD1. In germline, CDR1 is GTSNPN, CDR2 SVGIG (reference sequence). Trimming took 1 base from V and 4 from J; bases not matched to a gene: 7. CDR3 length: 15 amino acids. The CDR3 spells CAWSDLLTGYNEQFF. The CDR3 region has the DNA TGTGCCTGGAGTGACCTATTGACAGGGTACAATGAGCAGTTCTTC.

The V gene is TRBV25-1, the J gene TRBJ1-2, with D unclear. Trimming took off 3 bases at V and 5 bases at J, with 10 bases between the two ends. Germline V gives CDR1 MGHDK, CDR2 SYGVNS. This CDR3 is built from 13 residues. CDR3 nucleotide sequence: TGTGCCAGCAGTGAGGGCAGGCTTTATGGCTACACCTTC. Translated: CASSEGRLYGYTF.

The V gene is TRBV21-1, the J gene TRBJ2-7; TRBD1, the D gene given by the table, was not confirmed from the DNA. TRBV21-1 is given as a pseudogene. The CDR3 loop spans 18 amino acids. CDR3 nucleotide sequence: TGTGCCAGCAGCAAAGTCTCGGTCGGACAGGGGGGTTCCTACGAGCAGTACTTC. Its translation is CASSKVSVGQGGSYEQYF.

The genes are TRBV7-8 and TRBJ1-3, with D perhaps matching TRBD1 (5 bases). The V and J ends lost 5 bases and 0 bases respectively, with 14 bases between them. The CDR3 covers 16 residues. Germline V gene data show CDR1 as SGHVS and CDR2 as FQNEAQ. As DNA, the CDR3 is TGTGCCAGCAGCCTTTGGGACCGAGGCTCTGGAAACACCATATATTTT. It codes for CASSLWDRGSGNTIYF. Full variable domain (rest looked up from reference TRBV7-8 and TRBJ1-3): GAGVSQSPRYKVAKRGQDVALRCDPISGHVSLFWYQQALGQGPEFLTYFQNEAQLDKSGLPSDRFFAERPEGSVSTLKIQRTQQEDSAVYLCASSLWDRGSGNTIYFGEGSWLTVV.

This clone was seen a single time. V gene TRBV19 combines with J gene TRBJ1-5; D remains ambiguous. CDR3 length equals 15 residues. Germline lookup yields CDR1 LNHDA and CDR2 SQIVND (reference sequence). V gave up 0 bases and J gave up 6 bases, with 12 bases separating them. Here the CDR3 reads CASSIESRGGQPQHF. The CDR3 DNA is TGTGCCAGTAGTATAGAGTCTCGGGGAGGTCAGCCCCAGCATTTT.

The chain recombines TRBV5-1 with TRBJ2-7; D is unresolved. Per germline, CDR1 SGHRS and CDR2 YFSETQ. The V gene lost 0 bases and the J gene lost 2 bases, with 15 bases spanning the gap. The CDR3 extends over 16 amino acids. The CDR3 coding sequence is TGCGCCAGCAGCTTGGGGGCGGACGACCCGGCCTACGAGCAGTACTTC. This sequence encodes CASSLGADDPAYEQYF.

The chain has TRBV11-2 and TRBJ2-5; 10 bases map to TRBD1. The CDR3 runs 16 residues. Germline values: CDR1 SGHAT, CDR2 FQNNGV. The junction had 7 bases not matched to a gene; V was cut back by 1 base and J by 5 bases. The CDR3 DNA reads as TGTGCCAGCAGCTTAGGCGCTAGGACAGGGGGTGAGACCCAGTACTTC. Encoded protein: CASSLGARTGGETQYF.

This clone occurred once. The chain couples TRBV29-1 to TRBJ1-4, with D possibly TRBD1 on 5 matching bases. The germline V gene has CDR1 SQVTM and CDR2 ANQGSEA. This CDR3 comprises 13 residues. Trimming removed 3 bases at V and 7 bases at J, with 12 bases between. The CDR3 here is CSVDAQGGEKLFF. Here the CDR3 DNA reads TGCAGCGTTGATGCGCAGGGTGGTGAAAAACTGTTTTTT. The variable domain in full, completed from reference TRBV29-1 and TRBJ1-4, reads SAVISQKPSRDICQRGTSLTIQCQVDSQVTMMFWYRQQPGQSLTLIATANQGSEATYESGFVIDKFPISRPNLTFSTLTVSNMSPEDSSIYLCSVDAQGGEKLFFGSGTQLSVL.

The chain employs TRBV7-2 and TRBJ1-6; the D gene is possibly TRBD1 (5 bases). The germline V gene has CDR1 SGHTA and CDR2 FQGNSA. This CDR3 spans 14 amino acids. V was trimmed by 5 bases and J by 5 bases, leaving 10 bases between them. The CDR3 is CASSMTANNSPLHF. The DNA for the CDR3 is TGTGCCAGCAGCATGACAGCAAATAATTCACCCCTCCACTTT.

This chain joins TRBV19 and TRBJ2-1; 7 bases are shared with TRBD2. The ends lost 3 bases at V and 8 bases at J; junction bases unmatched: 10. The germline V gene has CDR1 LNHDA and CDR2 SQIVND (reference sequence). This CDR3 has 15 residues. The CDR3 coding sequence is TGTGCCAGTAGTATCAGAAGGGAGGGGATGGATGAGCAGTTCTTC. It codes for CASSIRREGMDEQFF.

The gene calls are TRBV4-3 and TRBJ1-2; D is unresolved. The V gene lost 4 bases and the J gene lost 4 bases, with 13 bases spanning the gap. The CDR3 has 14 amino acids. Germline V gives CDR1 LGHNA, CDR2 YSLEER. The CDR3 reads CASSPELGVYGYTF. CDR3 coding DNA: TGCGCCAGCAGCCCAGAACTTGGAGTCTATGGCTACACCTTC.

V and J are TRBV5-1 and TRBJ2-2; 7 bases match TRBD2. The CDR3 loop spans 17 amino acids. Germline assignment: CDR1 SGHRS and CDR2 YFSETQ. V trimming: 1 base; J trimming: 2 bases; junction bases outside the gene matches: 8. The CDR3 nucleotides are TGCGCCAGCAGCTTGAGGGCTAGCGGAGCTAACACCGGGGAGCTGTTTTTT. Protein sequence: CASSLRASGANTGELFF.

J is TRBJ2-1 and V is TRBV5-6; the D gene is possibly TRBD2 (5 bases). Trimming removed 4 bases from V and 0 bases from J, with 14 bases in between. Germline CDR1 and CDR2: SGHDT and YYEEEE. The CDR3 is 16 amino acids. The CDR3 coding sequence is TGTGCCAGCAGCACTAATACGGGAAGCTCCTACAATGAGCAGTTCTTC. This codes for CASSTNTGSSYNEQFF.

The V call is TRBV6-1, the J call TRBJ1-5, with a tentative D call TRBD1 (5 bases). V was pared by 7 bases and J by 5 bases, with 12 bases between. The length of the CDR3 is 13 residues. Germline V gene data show CDR1 as MNHNS and CDR2 as SASEGT. Here the CDR3 DNA reads TGTGCCAGCACCGGGACTCCTTATCAGCCCCAGCATTTT. Amino acids: CASTGTPYQPQHF.

Details on this clone: Germline and junction disagree at one end, which may indicate a read error. The genes are TRBV30 and TRBJ1-3; a possible D gene is TRBD1 (5 bases). This CDR3 is 11 amino acids long. CDR1 and CDR2 from the germline V gene are GTSNPN and SVGIG (reference sequence). The chain's CDR3 is CAWSTGHWAHF. DNA of the CDR3: TGTGCCTGGAGTACCGGACATTGGGCCCATTTT.

The rearrangement uses TRBV7-2 and TRBJ2-5, with D unresolved. Deletions cut 5 bases from V and 1 base from J, with 8 bases between. Germline CDR1 and CDR2: SGHTA and FQGNSA. The CDR3 extends over 13 amino acids. Written as DNA, the CDR3 is TGTGCCAGCAGCAAGACGGTCCAAGAGACCCAGTACTTC. Translation gives CASSKTVQETQYF.

The count of this clone is one. The CDR3 protein is CASSVAGGVENIQYF. The CDR3 nucleotides are TGTGCCAGCAGCGTAGCCGGGGGTGTGGAAAACATTCAGTACTTC. V gene TRBV9 combines with J gene TRBJ2-4; D perhaps matches TRBD2 (6 bases). Between the trimmed V and J ends, which lost 0 bases and 5 bases, there was a span of 12 bases. Germline V gene lookup returns CDR1 SGDLS and CDR2 YYNGEE. The length of the CDR3 is 15 residues.

V usage is TRBV6-6 and J usage is TRBJ2-7; 11 bases map to TRBD1. V lost 5 bases to trimming and J lost 5 bases; unmatched junction nucleotides: 11. The V gene's germline CDR1 is MNHNY and CDR2 SVGAGI (reference sequence). CDR3 length: 16 amino acids. The chain's CDR3 is CASSTGQGAGGDEQYF. CDR3 sequence (DNA): TGTGCCAGCAGTACTGGACAGGGGGCAGGGGGAGACGAGCAGTACTTC.

V usage is TRBV30 and J usage is TRBJ2-7; D is uncertain. CDR3 length: 13 amino acids. CDR1 and CDR2 (germline): GTSNPN, SVGIG (reference sequence). V lost 2 bases and J lost 6, with 14 bases in between. The CDR3 protein is CAWSPPAVGEQYF. CDR3 sequence (DNA): TGTGCCTGGAGTCCCCCGGCCGTGGGCGAGCAGTACTTC.

This clone was detected only a few times. The chain employs TRBV18 and TRBJ1-1; D gene ambiguous. The CDR3 totals 13 residues. Trimming pared 3 bases from V and 2 bases from J, leaving 7 bases between. The germline CDR1 and CDR2 sequences are KGHSH and LQKENI. Here the CDR3 reads CASSPGSNTEAFF. CDR3 in DNA: TGTGCCAGCTCACCGGGCAGCAACACTGAAGCTTTCTTT.

The chain uses TRBV19 and TRBJ1-2; D not certain. V was cut by 6 bases and J by 1 base, with 9 bases left in between. Germline-derived CDR1 and CDR2 are LNHDA and SQIVND (reference sequence). This CDR3 region has 13 residues. The CDR3 DNA sequence: TGTGCCAGTAGAACACATGTTAACTATGGCTACACCTTC. This encodes CASRTHVNYGYTF.

The rearrangement links TRBV5-1 to TRBJ1-3; TRBD1 matches at 7 bases. The germline CDR1 and CDR2 sequences are SGHRS and YFSETQ. The CDR3 contains 16 residues. The V and J ends lost 1 base and 1 base, in that order; junction bases with no gene match: 5. The CDR3 loop reads CASSLIGGRSGNTIYF. The CDR3 coding sequence is TGCGCCAGCAGCTTGATAGGGGGCCGGTCTGGAAACACCATATATTTT.

V gene TRBV6-6 combines with J gene TRBJ1-6; D remains ambiguous. Germline CDR1 reads MNHNY; CDR2 reads SVGAGI (reference sequence). V was cut by 7 bases and J by 7 bases, with 14 bases left in between. The CDR3 sequence is 14 residues long. As DNA, the CDR3 is TGTGCCAGCACCCGCCAGACCGAAAATTCACCCCTCCACTTT. It specifies CASTRQTENSPLHF.

The chain employs TRBV7-8 and TRBJ2-3; D unclear. The CDR3 is made up of 13 amino acids. With 1 base removed from V and 1 base from J, the gap between germline ends came to 3 bases. In germline, CDR1 is SGHVS, CDR2 FQNEAQ. In nucleotides, the CDR3 is TGTGCCAGCAGCTTAGGTCGCACAGATACGCAGTATTTT. Its protein is CASSLGRTDTQYF.

The chain uses TRBV20-1 and TRBJ2-5; weak D call: TRBD2 (5 bases). Between the trimmed V and J ends, which lost 4 bases and 5 bases, there was a span of 8 bases. The CDR3 length is 11 residues. Germline V gene lookup returns CDR1 DFQATT and CDR2 SNEGSKA (reference sequence). For the CDR3, the DNA is TGCAGTGCTAAACGAGGGGAGACCCAGTACTTC. As protein: CSAKRGETQYF.

The CDR3 DNA is TGTGCCATCAGCGACAGTAAAACCAGTCAGTACTTC. Translation: CAISDSKTSQYF. This chain uses TRBV10-3 with TRBJ2-4, with D possibly being TRBD1 (5 bases). Trimming removed 6 bases from V and 12 bases from J, with 15 bases in between. The CDR3 is made up of 12 amino acids. CDR1 and CDR2 (germline): ENHRY, SYGVKD.